The 8 T cell receptor beta chains reported below all come from one sample, sequenced in a study of T-cell memory formation after mild COVID-19. TCRdb independently ran MiXCR on the 5' RACE reads; one entry per CDR3 protein. This table holds around 470,000 distinct CDR3 sequences, 15% to 25% found once. The sequenced sample was PBMCs or a T cell subset sorted from them (not recorded which). These receptors originate from an adult woman who had mild COVID-19 (a few samples of this study predate the infection). Cell type and time point are not known.

This clonotype was counted a few times. The chain is built from TRBV12-3 or TRBV12-4 and TRBJ2-7; 7 bases are a match to TRBD1. V dropped 5 bases and J dropped 3; count of bases not matched to a gene: 4. This CDR3 region has 13 residues. CDR3: CASSKGQNYEQYF. Written as DNA, the CDR3 is TGTGCCAGCAGTAAGGGACAGAACTACGAGCAGTACTTC.

This rearrangement joins TRBV29-1 to TRBJ1-2; D is possibly TRBD1 (5 bases). This CDR3 is 12 amino acids long. The V gene lost 1 base and the J gene lost 8 bases, with 11 bases spanning the gap. The germline CDR1 and CDR2 sequences are SQVTM and ANQGSEA. As DNA, the CDR3 is TGCAGCGTTGAAGGGGCAGGGTCAGGCTACACCTTC. It codes for CSVEGAGSGYTF.

The chain links TRBV15 to TRBJ1-2, with 7 bases identical to TRBD1. The germline V gene encodes CDR1 LNHNV and CDR2 YYDKDF (reference sequence). The CDR3 runs 14 residues. The junction had 7 bases not matched to a gene; V was cut back by 5 bases and J by 4 bases. As DNA, the CDR3 is TGTGCCACCAGCGTACAGGGACAGTCCTATGGCTACACCTTC. Amino acids: CATSVQGQSYGYTF.

CDR3 nucleotides: TGTGCCAGCAGTGAAGCGCTTCGACGGAGCTCCTATAATTCACCCCTCCACTTT. Its protein is CASSEALRRSSYNSPLHF. The chain is built from TRBV2 and TRBJ1-6; D unresolved. The germline CDR1 and CDR2 sequences are SNHLY and FYNNEI. The V end was cut by 0 bases, the J end by 0 bases, with 12 bases between. The CDR3 contains 18 residues.

In this sample, this clonotype turned up many times. The V gene is TRBV20-1, the J gene TRBJ1-4; unclear D gene. Looked up from germline, CDR1 is DFQATT and CDR2 is SNEGSKA (reference sequence). Trimming stripped 7 bases from V and 3 bases from J, with 9 bases between. This CDR3 contains 12 residues. The CDR3 bases are TGCAGTGGGACTCCAGCTAATGAAAAACTGTTTTTT. Translation: CSGTPANEKLFF.

The chain employs TRBV24-1 and TRBJ2-4, with 8 bases identical to TRBD2. V trimming: 4 bases; J trimming: 1 base; junction bases outside the gene matches: 2. The CDR3 has 15 amino acids. Per the germline V gene, CDR1 is KGHDR and CDR2 is SFDVKD. Here the CDR3 reads CATSDPGGAKNIQYF. The CDR3 DNA reads TGTGCCACCAGTGACCCGGGGGGGGCCAAAAACATTCAGTACTTC.

This rearrangement joins TRBV6-5 to TRBJ1-4; D is perhaps TRBD1 (5 bases). The CDR3 consists of 11 residues. V dropped 6 bases and J dropped 7 bases, with 6 bases sitting between them. CDR1 is MNHEY and CDR2 is SVGAGI in the germline V gene. The CDR3 sequence: CASRGGEKLFF. CDR3 nucleotide sequence: TGTGCCAGCAGGGGGGGTGAAAAACTGTTTTTT.

This clonotype came up a few times. The V and J genes are TRBV12-3 or TRBV12-4 and TRBJ2-5; perhaps TRBD1 as D (6 bases). CDR3 length: 15 residues. The V end was cut by 5 bases, the J end by 2 bases, with 15 bases between. As DNA, the CDR3 is TGTGCCAGCAGTGTCAGGACAGCGCCTCAAGAGACCCAGTACTTC. Amino acids: CASSVRTAPQETQYF.